This TCR beta chain is drawn from a study of CD8 T cells in Susac syndrome. Study information: Patients with Susac syndrome, at blood draw, were therapy-naive, on corticosteroids, or on intravenous immunoglobulin alone.

Trimming at V came to 9 bases and at J to 7 bases, leaving 11 bases not matched to a gene. This CDR3 spans 13 amino acids. Germline V lookup: CDR1 LGHDT, CDR2 YNNKEL (reference sequence). When the RNA was reverse transcribed, random hexamers were used with an input of roughly 0.45 to 1 ug. TCRdb reprocessed the immunoSEQ multiplex PCR reads via MiXCR and lists one record per CDR3 protein. The sample records roughly 190,000 distinct CDR3 sequences, about 91% being singletons. The TCR comes from a human donor with Susac syndrome. The specimen sequenced was CD4+ T cells from PBMCs. The V gene is TRBV3-1, the J gene TRBJ1-2; TRBD1 matches at 7 bases. The CDR3 DNA reads TGTGCCAGTTCCACAACAGGGGCGATTGGCTACACCTTC. Encoded protein: CASSTTGAIGYTF.